The clone carrying this T cell receptor beta chain came up many times. Its specificity is not known. This sample is drawn from a study of CD8 T cells in ankylosing spondylitis. Study outcomes and limitations: Ankylosing spondylitis blood appeared to carry a characteristic TCR beta motif of several highly homologous variants.

In TCRdb, the 5' RACE reads were re-called with MiXCR into one record per CDR3 protein. The sample contains about 210,000 distinct CDR3 sequences, about 7% of which appear only once. Germline V CDR1 and CDR2: MNHEY, SVGAGI. V was clipped by 0 bases and J by 2 bases, with 10 bases between them. This CDR3 comprises 15 residues. The receptor was isolated from a male donor with ankylosing spondylitis. The sample consisted of blood, either unsorted or a sorted T cell fraction (not recorded which). This chain connects TRBV6-5 to TRBJ1-1; D perhaps matches TRBD1 (6 bases). CDR3 bases: TGTGCCAGCAGTTACTCGGCCAGGGGAAACACTGAAGCTTTCTTT. Amino acid sequence: CASSYSARGNTEAFF.